This record looks at one T cell receptor (beta chain) sequence and its context. The target antigen is unknown. This sample is drawn from a study of cytomegalovirus exposure and HLA in healthy donors. General study points: In vitro, a few CMV-associated chains proved specific for CMV antigens. Overall, 164 TCR beta chains were annotated as cytomegalovirus-associated. A prior analysis recorded that most TCR beta V segments were productive about 87% or about 30% of the time.

PCR amplification relied on 60 Vbeta primers (plus 13 Jbeta primers). How the authors handled the data: Approximately 11 million of the about 80 million unique TCR beta chains counted in a later analysis were shared. The protocol was immunoSEQ multiplex PCR, while the TCRdb copy is restricted to in-frame clones and leaves out a portion. For V, J and clone size, that table is used; D and trimming come from the DNA. The table has under 150,000 clones, roughly 80% seen once. The CDR3 is 14 residues long. The ends lost 2 bases at V and 5 bases at J; junction bases unmatched: 6. Germline V gene data show CDR1 as LNHDA and CDR2 as SQIVND (reference sequence).

This rearrangement joins TRBV19 to TRBJ2-7; TRBD2 matches 7 bases. The source is a girl between 2 and 10 years old in good health and CMV-seronegative. The sample was PBMCs. CDR3 region: CASSIIWGGNEQYF. In DNA form, the CDR3 reads TGTGCCAGTAGTATAATTTGGGGGGGTAACGAGCAGTACTTC.